The rows below give T cell receptor beta chains drawn from one sample of a study of T cells in Graves' hyperthyroidism and ophthalmopathy. TCRdb redid the calling of the multiplex PCR reads with MiXCR, one entry per CDR3 protein. The sample includes roughly 700,000 distinct CDR3 sequences, approximately 40% of them seen just once. Sequencing was carried out using blood. The receptors were gathered from a woman in her thirties or forties with Graves' hyperthyroidism. Both conserved end residues are part of each CDR3. A D gene is named only where the DNA matches it firmly. The size entry is marked missing in some rows and otherwise reads once, few, many or a size class.

clone_size | d_call | j_call | v_call | cdr3_nt | cdr3_aa
NA | NA | TRBJ2-3 | TRBV2 | TGTGCCAGCAGCCCCCTACACCTTACAGATACGCAGTATTTT | CASSPLHLTDTQYF
NA | NA | TRBJ1-5 | TRBV10-3 | TGTGCCATCAGTGAAACTTGGCACATCAATCAGCCCCAGCATTTT | CAISETWHINQPQHF
few | NA | TRBJ2-7 | TRBV7-2 | TGTGCCACCGGGGGGCGGGGTTACGAGCAGTACTTC | CATGGRGYEQYF
NA | TRBD2 | TRBJ2-5 | TRBV2 | TGTGCCAACCAAGTTCTAGCGGGGGTACAAGAGACCCGGTACTTC | CANQVLAGVQETRYF
many | NA | TRBJ1-6 | TRBV14 | TGTGCCAGCAGCGGAGAAGGGGTTTCACCCCTCCACTTT | CASSGEGVSPLHF
NA | NA | TRBJ1-2 | TRBV29-1 | TGCAGCGTTGAGATCAGGGTCAACTATGGCTACACCTTC | CSVEIRVNYGYTF
NA | TRBD1 | TRBJ1-4 | TRBV20-1 | TGCAGTGCTGGGGACAGGGGTAAAAATGAAAAACTGTTTTTT | CSAGDRGKNEKLFF
NA | TRBD1 | TRBJ1-4 | TRBV6-5 | TGTGCCAGCAGTCCGACAGGGAGGGTAACAACTAATGAAAAACTGTTTTTT | CASSPTGRVTTNEKLFF
NA | NA | TRBJ1-6 | TRBV5-1 | TGCGCCAGCAGCCTCAGCGCCTCCTATAATTCACCCCTCCACTTT | CASSLSASYNSPLHF
NA | NA | TRBJ2-2 | TRBV10-3 | TGTGCCATCAGTCGGGGAAGCGGTAGGGACACCGGGGAGCTGTTTTTT | CAISRGSGRDTGELFF
NA | NA | TRBJ1-5 | TRBV10-3 | TGTACCAGCAGTTACTACCGAGTACAGCCCCAGCATTTT | CTSSYYRVQPQHF
many | NA | TRBJ1-2 | TRBV2 | TGTGCCAGCAGTCGTACAGCAAACTATGGCTACACCTTC | CASSRTANYGYTF
NA | TRBD1 | TRBJ1-2 | TRBV6-5 | TGTGCCAGCAGCCCGACAGGGAACGCTAACTATGGCTACACCTTC | CASSPTGNANYGYTF
many | NA | TRBJ2-7 | TRBV19 | TGTGCCAGTAGTATAACCAGATCCTACGAGCAGTACTTC | CASSITRSYEQYF
NA | NA | TRBJ1-1 | TRBV6-5 | TGTGCCAGTTTATCCAGGGACACTGAAGCTTTCTTT | CASLSRDTEAFF
NA | NA | TRBJ2-6 | TRBV6-1 | TGTGCCAGCAATCCCTCTGGGGCCAACGTCCCGACTTTC | CASNPSGANVPTF
many | NA | TRBJ1-1 | TRBV11-2 | TGTGCCAGCAGCTCAAACACCTACACTGAAGCTTTCTTT | CASSSNTYTEAFF
few | NA | TRBJ1-2 | TRBV29-1 | TGCAGCGTTGACGACGGGGTCAACTATGGCTACACCTTC | CSVDDGVNYGYTF
NA | TRBD2 | TRBJ2-7 | TRBV13 | TGTGCCAGCAGCTCCTCCGGACTAGCAGTCTCCTACGAGCAGTACTTC | CASSSSGLAVSYEQYF
NA | NA | TRBJ1-2 | TRBV6-5 | TGTGCCAGCAGTTATGATACCAGAGAGGGCTATGGCTACACCTTC | CASSYDTREGYGYTF
few | NA | TRBJ1-5 | TRBV27 | TGTGCCAGCAGTTTAGCGGGCTTAGGACCCCAGCATTTT | CASSLAGLGPQHF
few | NA | TRBJ2-2 | TRBV5-1 | TGCGCCAGCAGTCACTGGGGGGGCGCGAACACCGGGGAGCTGTTTTTT | CASSHWGGANTGELFF
NA | NA | TRBJ1-6 | TRBV7-9 | TGTGCCAGCAGCTTAGGCAGGGAATACTCACCCCTCCACTTT | CASSLGREYSPLHF
few | NA | TRBJ1-4 | TRBV19 | TGTGCCAGTAGTATGCGAACTACAACTAATGAAAAACTGTTTTTT | CASSMRTTTNEKLFF
NA | TRBD1 | TRBJ1-2 | TRBV7-2 | TGTGCCAGCGGCTATACCGGGACAGCCTATGGCTACACCTTC | CASGYTGTAYGYTF
NA | TRBD2 | TRBJ2-7 | TRBV7-9 | TGTGCCAGCTCACCACCCCCGGGACTAGCGGGAGGGCCGCTGGACGAGCAGTACTTC | CASSPPPGLAGGPLDEQYF
NA | NA | TRBJ2-7 | TRBV5-1 | TGCGCCAGCAGCTTTTCAGGGGAATCCTACGAGCAGTACTTC | CASSFSGESYEQYF
NA | TRBD2 | TRBJ2-2 | TRBV7-2 | TGTGCCAGCAGCTACTCCGGGACTAGCTTGGTCGGGGAGCTGTTTTTT | CASSYSGTSLVGELFF
many | NA | TRBJ2-5 | TRBV7-6 | TGTGCCTCCAGACATTGGGTAGGGACCCAGTACTTC | CASRHWVGTQYF
NA | TRBD1 | TRBJ2-6 | TRBV6-1 | TGTGCCAGCAGTGCCCAGGGGGCTGGGGCCAACGTCCTGACTTTC | CASSAQGAGANVLTF
NA | NA | TRBJ2-6 | TRBV15 | TGTGCCACCAGCAGTGACTCAGGGTCCTCTGGGGCCAACGTCCTGACTTTC | CATSSDSGSSGANVLTF
NA | NA | TRBJ1-5 | TRBV19 | TGTGCCAGTAGCGGGGCATTCGGGGGGCCCCAGCATTTT | CASSGAFGGPQHF
many | TRBD1 | TRBJ1-2 | TRBV25-1 | TGTGCCAGCAGTGAACCTGACAGGGCCTATGGCTACACCTTC | CASSEPDRAYGYTF
few | NA | TRBJ1-2 | TRBV15 | TGTGCCACCAGCAGGACCGATTATGGCTACACCTTC | CATSRTDYGYTF
NA | NA | TRBJ1-1 | TRBV6-5 | TGTGCCAGCAGTTACTTGCTCACTGAAGCTTTCTTT | CASSYLLTEAFF
NA | NA | TRBJ1-5 | TRBV4-3 | TGCGCCAGCAGCCAAGAAGTGGCAGGTTTTCAGCCCCAGCATTTT | CASSQEVAGFQPQHF
few | TRBD1 | TRBJ1-1 | TRBV4-3 | TGCGCCAGCAGCCAAGAAGACAGGGTGAACACTGAAGCTTTCTTT | CASSQEDRVNTEAFF
many | NA | TRBJ2-5 | TRBV13 | TGTGCCAGCAGCTTAGCGGGAGCGGGAGAGACCCAGTACTTC | CASSLAGAGETQYF
NA | NA | TRBJ1-4 | TRBV7-2 | TGTGCCAGCAGCCCGACGATCATGCTTGGGGAAAAACTGTTTTTT | CASSPTIMLGEKLFF
NA | NA | TRBJ2-2 | TRBV10-3 | TGTGCCATCAGTGCTAGAAGTGGAACATCACCCGGGGAGCTGTTTTTT | CAISARSGTSPGELFF
few | NA | TRBJ2-3 | TRBV15 | TGTGCCACCAGCCGCCCCGCTGGCACAGATACGCAGTATTTT | CATSRPAGTDTQYF
once | NA | TRBJ2-3 | TRBV24-1 | TGTGCCACCAGTGATTTGCCTACCGGCACAGATACGCAGTATTTT | CATSDLPTGTDTQYF
many | NA | TRBJ2-5 | TRBV25-1 | TGTGCCGCCGGGAGTTTAGAGACCCAGTACTTC | CAAGSLETQYF
many | NA | TRBJ1-3 | TRBV7-9 | TGTGCCAGCAGCTTAGCGGGCTCTGGAAACACCATATATTTT | CASSLAGSGNTIYF
NA | NA | TRBJ2-1 | TRBV19 | TGTGCCAGTAGCTTTAGCGGCACCTACAATGAGCAGTTCTTC | CASSFSGTYNEQFF
NA | TRBD1 | TRBJ1-2 | TRBV9 | TGTGCCAGCAGCGGTGCAGGGGGGCTCTATGGCTACACCTTC | CASSGAGGLYGYTF
NA | NA | TRBJ1-4 | TRBV6-5 | TGTGCCAGCAGTTCTCGTGGGGGCCTGGGGGATGAAAAACTGTTTTTT | CASSSRGGLGDEKLFF
NA | TRBD1 | TRBJ1-1 | TRBV20-1 | TGCAGTGCTACTTCGGACAGGGGAATCACTGAAGCTTTCTTT | CSATSDRGITEAFF
NA | NA | TRBJ1-5 | TRBV5-5 | TGTGCCAGCAGCTTAAGGCCCCTCCAAGAGGCCCAGCATTTT | CASSLRPLQEAQHF
many | NA | TRBJ1-2 | TRBV7-3 | TGTGCCAGCAGCTTAACGTGGGACTATGGCTACACCTTC | CASSLTWDYGYTF
few | NA | TRBJ1-1 | TRBV10-2 | TGCGCCAGCAGTGCAGTACGGTCCACTGAAGCTTTCTTT | CASSAVRSTEAFF
NA | NA | TRBJ1-4 | TRBV7-9 | TGTGCCAGCCAGCTTGGGGGGGTGAATGAAAAACTGTTTTTT | CASQLGGVNEKLFF
few | NA | TRBJ1-2 | TRBV2 | TGTGCCAGCAGTGAAGGGACGAGGGGCTACGGTGGCTACACCTTC | CASSEGTRGYGGYTF